This T cell receptor beta chain was sequenced for a study of cytomegalovirus exposure and HLA in healthy donors. Whole-study context: Prior work identified around 110 million unique TCR beta sequences in roughly 190 million T cells.

Primers included in the PCR were 60 Vbeta and 13 Jbeta primers. Repertoires were generated with immunoSEQ multiplex PCR, while TCRdb's copy carries only in-frame clones and drops some. The sample holds 200,000 to 300,000 clones, 70% to 90% seen once. For this clone: Its target is not known.

This CDR3 is 15 amino acids long. CDR1 LNHDA and CDR2 SQIVND come from the germline V gene (reference sequence). The J segment lost 3 bases and the V segment lost 6 bases, leaving 7 bases of the junction unmatched. Study observations and caveats: Associated with HLA alleles at 0.05 false discovery rate in a later analysis were 17,000 or so TCR beta sequences. A later analysis reportedly identified an Asian-associated ancestry cluster as carrying fewer N-insertions than the roughly 700-donor mean. For TCR beta chains, V- and J-gene trimming was later linked to a missense DCLRE1C variant.

This clonotype was obtained from a woman in her 40s in good health and CMV-seropositive. This sequence joins TRBV19 and TRBJ2-1; TRBD2 agrees at 8 bases. The source material was PBMCs. In DNA, the CDR3 is TGTGCCAGTAGACTAGCGGAGGGGGGCTACAATGAGCAGTTCTTC. It translates to CASRLAEGGYNEQFF. The full variable domain, completed using reference TRBV19 and TRBJ2-1, is DGGITQSPKYLFRKEGQNVTLSCEQNLNHDAMYWYRQDPGQGLRLIYYSQIVNDFQKGDIAEGYSVSREKKESFPLTVTSAQKNPTAFYLCASRLAEGGYNEQFFGPGTRLTVL.